This T cell receptor beta chain comes out of a study of blood T cell repertoires in COVID-19. Generated by immunoSEQ multiplex PCR, the TCRdb table keeps only in-frame clones and is missing some. The sample lists roughly 240,000 clones; approximately 86% were seen once. The CDR3 length equals 10 residues, ends included. As regards this clone: It is likely a read error, because the conserved phenylalanine at the end of the CDR3 is missing. The limits of the CDR3 on the DNA are not certain, so only TCRdb's listed CDR3 is given.

Sequenced: peripheral blood. The rearrangement uses TRBV12-3 or TRBV12-4 and TRBJ1-5. This sequence originates from a man aged 18 to 29 with active or convalescent COVID-19. The CDR3 loop is CASTKTVSGR.